The sequence of this T cell receptor (beta chain) was determined in a study of T cells after yellow fever vaccination. General study results and limits: A faster peak, day 5 versus 15, was reached by the weaker secondary response. Clones that expanded after primary vaccination mostly reappeared after the booster (roughly 95% CD4, 80% to 90% CD8). Abundant clonotypes from the bulk population could get into FACS-sorted repertoires as contaminants.

In making TCR cDNA, 5'RACE template switching added a universal primer site and UMIs to it. TCRdb passed the 5' RACE reads through MiXCR, listing each CDR3 protein once. The sample shows about 120,000 distinct CDR3 sequences, 8% to 9.5% of them seen only once. This clonotype was counted ten times or more. What it recognizes is unknown. The CDR3 is made up of 19 amino acids. CDR1 and CDR2 from the germline V gene are SGHNT and YYREEE (reference sequence). V gave up 0 bases and J gave up 2 bases; unmatched junction bases: 14. Sample: CD8+ T cells sorted from PBMCs, taken 45 days after the yellow fever booster vaccination. The chain uses TRBV5-4 and TRBJ2-3; 8 nucleotides line up with TRBD2. This TCR derives from a man younger than 45 who received the YFV17D yellow fever vaccine. The CDR3 DNA follows: TGTGCCAGCAGCTTGGATGCGCGGGAGGACGGTTTTTCCACAGATACGCAGTATTTT. Protein product: CASSLDAREDGFSTDTQYF.